The 5 T cell receptor beta chains listed next were all sequenced from one sample in a study of regulatory T cells in long-lasting Graves disease. Time point given: newly diagnosed GD, antithyroid drugs for less than 3 months. There was RNA extracted from PBMCs, and the TCR library was made from it. Construction of TCR beta libraries relied on iRepertoire HTBI primers and on Arm-PCR targeting CDR3 regions. TCRdb reanalysed the multiplex PCR reads using MiXCR and keeps one entry per CDR3 protein. The table has roughly 510,000 distinct CDR3 sequences, about 16% seen once. Another study also made use of these data, one on T cells in Graves' hyperthyroidism and ophthalmopathy.

Here the sequenced sample was peripheral blood mononuclear cells (PBMCs), taken at new diagnosis, from a patient treated with antithyroid drugs. Source of these receptors: a man between 18 and 29 years old with Graves disease.

This chain links TRBV19 with TRBJ1-5; no reliable D call. V lost 5 bases, J lost 0 bases, and 11 bases lay in between. The CDR3 consists of 15 residues. Germline CDR1 is LNHDA and CDR2 is SQIVND (reference sequence). The CDR3 bases are TGTGCCAGTAGTTGGGCTCGATATAGCAATCAGCCCCAGCATTTT. Translated: CASSWARYSNQPQHF.

This clonotype appeared once. The chain has TRBV7-2 and TRBJ2-1; 7 bases are shared with TRBD2. Losses at the gene ends were 1 base for V and 5 bases for J; bases not matched to a gene: 5. From germline, CDR1 is SGHTA and CDR2 FQGNSA. The CDR3 runs 15 residues. CDR3 amino acids: CASSLVLLADNEQFF. Here the CDR3 DNA reads TGTGCCAGCAGCTTAGTTCTGCTAGCGGACAATGAGCAGTTCTTC.

This clonotype showed up many times. V and J are TRBV24-1 and TRBJ2-1; D is unclear. V was trimmed by 2 bases and J by 2 bases, leaving 6 bases between them. Germline V gives CDR1 KGHDR, CDR2 SFDVKD. This CDR3 contains 14 residues. The chain's CDR3 is CATSDSTAYNEQFF. The DNA for the CDR3 is TGTGCCACCAGTGATTCAACAGCCTACAATGAGCAGTTCTTC.

Points on this clonotype: This may come from a read error, since a much larger clone is one base off. V and J are TRBV10-2 and TRBJ1-2, with D unclear. The germline CDR1 and CDR2 sequences are WSHSY and SAAADI. The CDR3 sequence is 13 residues long. CDR3 loop: CASSSGLGDGYIF. The DNA for the CDR3 is TGCGCCAGCAGTAGCGGACTGGGAGACGGCTACATCTTC.

The table lists this clonotype with a count of one. V usage is TRBV6-2 or TRBV6-3 and J usage is TRBJ2-1; perhaps D is TRBD1 or TRBD2 (5 bases each). The germline V and J ends were trimmed by 7 bases and 8 bases, with 21 bases remaining between them. Germline V CDR1 and CDR2: MNHEY, SVGEGT. CDR3 length: 15 residues. The CDR3 DNA sequence: TGTGCCAGCACCCAGGCAGGGACCTTATTGGATGAGCAGTTCTTC. Its protein is CASTQAGTLLDEQFF.